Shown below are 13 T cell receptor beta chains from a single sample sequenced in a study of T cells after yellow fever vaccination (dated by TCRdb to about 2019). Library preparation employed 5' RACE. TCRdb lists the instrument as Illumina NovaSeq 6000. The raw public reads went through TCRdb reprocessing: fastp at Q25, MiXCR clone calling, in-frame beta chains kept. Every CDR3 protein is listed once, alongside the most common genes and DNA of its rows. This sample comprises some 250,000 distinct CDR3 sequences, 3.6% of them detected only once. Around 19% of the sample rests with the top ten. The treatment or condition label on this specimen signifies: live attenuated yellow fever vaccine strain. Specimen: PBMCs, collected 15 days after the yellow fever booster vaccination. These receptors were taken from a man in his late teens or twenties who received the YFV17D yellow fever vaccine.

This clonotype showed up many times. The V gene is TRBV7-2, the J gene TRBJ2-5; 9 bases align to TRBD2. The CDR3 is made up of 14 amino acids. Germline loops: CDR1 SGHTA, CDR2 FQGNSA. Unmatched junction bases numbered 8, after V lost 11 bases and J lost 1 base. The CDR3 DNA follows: TGTGCCTCTTCCGGCGGGGGGGCCCAAGAGACCCAGTACTTC. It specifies CASSGGGAQETQYF. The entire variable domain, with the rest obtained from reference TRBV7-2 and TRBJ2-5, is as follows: GAGVSQSPSNKVTEKGKDVELRCDPISGHTALYWYRQSLGQGLEFLIYFQGNSAPDKSGLPSDRFSAERTGGSVSTLTIQRTQQEDSAVYLCASSGGGAQETQYFGPGTRLLVL.

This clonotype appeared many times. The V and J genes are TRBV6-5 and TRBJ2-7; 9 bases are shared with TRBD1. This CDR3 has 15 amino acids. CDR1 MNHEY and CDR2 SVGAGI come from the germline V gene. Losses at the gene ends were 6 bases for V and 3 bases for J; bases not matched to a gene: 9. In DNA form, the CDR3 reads TGTGCCAGCAGCCGGACCGGGACAGGGTACTACGAGCAGTACGTC. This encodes CASSRTGTGYYEQYV.

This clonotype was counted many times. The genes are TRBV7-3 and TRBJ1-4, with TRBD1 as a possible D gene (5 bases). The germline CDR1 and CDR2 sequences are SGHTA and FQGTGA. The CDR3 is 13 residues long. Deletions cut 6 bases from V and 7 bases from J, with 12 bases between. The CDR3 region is CASSRGTGEKLFF. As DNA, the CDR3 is TGTGCCAGCAGTCGGGGGACTGGTGAAAAACTGTTTTTT.

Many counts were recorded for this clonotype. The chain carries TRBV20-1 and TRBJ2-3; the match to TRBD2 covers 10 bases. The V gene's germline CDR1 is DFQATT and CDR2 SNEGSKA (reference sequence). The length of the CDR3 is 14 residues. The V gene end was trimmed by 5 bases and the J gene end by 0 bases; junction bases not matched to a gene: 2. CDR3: CSALLAGSTDTQYF. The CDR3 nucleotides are TGCAGTGCTTTACTAGCGGGGAGCACAGATACGCAGTATTTT.

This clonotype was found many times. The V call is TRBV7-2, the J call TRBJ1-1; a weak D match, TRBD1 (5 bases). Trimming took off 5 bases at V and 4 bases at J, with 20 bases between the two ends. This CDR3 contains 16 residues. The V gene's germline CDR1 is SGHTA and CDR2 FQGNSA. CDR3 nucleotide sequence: TGTGCCAGCAGCCCAAGAGGGACCCACTCCCCCACTGAAGCTTTCTTT. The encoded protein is CASSPRGTHSPTEAFF.

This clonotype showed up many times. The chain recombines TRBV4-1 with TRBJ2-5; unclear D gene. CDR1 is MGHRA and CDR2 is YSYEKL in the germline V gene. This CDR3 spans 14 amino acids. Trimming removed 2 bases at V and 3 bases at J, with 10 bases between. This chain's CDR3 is CASSQFPAKETQYF. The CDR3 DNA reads TGCGCCAGCAGCCAATTTCCAGCTAAAGAGACCCAGTACTTC.

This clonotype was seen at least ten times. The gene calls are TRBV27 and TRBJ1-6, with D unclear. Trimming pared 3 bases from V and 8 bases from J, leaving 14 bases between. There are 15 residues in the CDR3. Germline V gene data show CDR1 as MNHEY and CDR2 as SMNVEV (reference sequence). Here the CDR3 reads CASSLLGVNYSPLHF. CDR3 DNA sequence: TGTGCCAGCAGTTTGCTCGGGGTGAACTATTCACCCCTCCACTTT.

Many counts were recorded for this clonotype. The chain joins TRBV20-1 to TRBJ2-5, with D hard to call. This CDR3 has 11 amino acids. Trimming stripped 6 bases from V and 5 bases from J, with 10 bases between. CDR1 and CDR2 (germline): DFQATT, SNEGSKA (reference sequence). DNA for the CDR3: TGCAGTGCCAGTCAGTCGGAGACCCAGTACTTC. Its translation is CSASQSETQYF.

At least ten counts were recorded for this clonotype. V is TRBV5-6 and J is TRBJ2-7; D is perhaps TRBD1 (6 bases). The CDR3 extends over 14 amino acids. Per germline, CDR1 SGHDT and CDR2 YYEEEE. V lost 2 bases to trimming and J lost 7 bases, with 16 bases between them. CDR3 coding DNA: TGTGCCAGCAGCTTACGAACAGGGATGGGGGAGCAGTACTTC. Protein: CASSLRTGMGEQYF.

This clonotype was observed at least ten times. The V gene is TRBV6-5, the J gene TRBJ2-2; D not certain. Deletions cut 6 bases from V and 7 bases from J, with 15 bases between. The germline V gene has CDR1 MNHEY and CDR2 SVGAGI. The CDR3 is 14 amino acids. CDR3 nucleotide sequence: TGTGCCAGCAGAGCCCTCCTGGGGAACGGGGAGCTGTTTTTT. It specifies CASRALLGNGELFF.

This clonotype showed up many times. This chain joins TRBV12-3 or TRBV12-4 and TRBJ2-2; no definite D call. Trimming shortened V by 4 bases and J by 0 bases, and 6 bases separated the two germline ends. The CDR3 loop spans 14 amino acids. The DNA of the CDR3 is TGTGCCAGCAGTTACCGAACGAACACCGGGGAGCTGTTTTTT. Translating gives CASSYRTNTGELFF.

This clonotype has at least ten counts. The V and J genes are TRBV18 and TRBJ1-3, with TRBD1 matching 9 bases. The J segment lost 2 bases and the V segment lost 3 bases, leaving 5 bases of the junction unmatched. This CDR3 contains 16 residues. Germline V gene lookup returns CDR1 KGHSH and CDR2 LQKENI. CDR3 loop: CASSPSRQGAGNTIYF. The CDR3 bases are TGTGCCAGCTCACCCTCCAGACAGGGGGCTGGAAACACCATATATTTT.

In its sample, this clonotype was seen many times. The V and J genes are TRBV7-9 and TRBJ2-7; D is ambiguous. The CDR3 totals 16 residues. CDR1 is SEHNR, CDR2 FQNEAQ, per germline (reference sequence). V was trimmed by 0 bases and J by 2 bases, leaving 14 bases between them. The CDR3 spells CASSLARGKVAYEQYF. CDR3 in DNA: TGTGCCAGCAGCTTAGCGCGAGGTAAAGTAGCCTACGAGCAGTACTTC.